This T cell receptor (beta chain) was identified in a study of response to subunit inactivated influenza vaccine. The ends were cut back, 3 bases at V and 7 bases at J, with 10 bases in the middle. The germline V gene has CDR1 MNHNS and CDR2 SASEGT. The CDR3 extends over 12 amino acids. This clonotype was seen only a few times. TCRdb passed the RT-PCR reads through MiXCR, listing each CDR3 protein once. Of more than 200,000 distinct CDR3 sequences listed, 9% to 15% are singletons. The J gene is TRBJ2-7, the V gene TRBV6-1; D remains ambiguous. The sequencing used non-naive T cells sorted from PBMCs, collected 14 to 15 days before vaccination. The source is a man aged 45-65 years who received an inactivated influenza vaccine. The CDR3 DNA follows: TGTGCCAGCAGTGAGACCGGCCAGGAGCAGTACTTC. Translation: CASSETGQEQYF.